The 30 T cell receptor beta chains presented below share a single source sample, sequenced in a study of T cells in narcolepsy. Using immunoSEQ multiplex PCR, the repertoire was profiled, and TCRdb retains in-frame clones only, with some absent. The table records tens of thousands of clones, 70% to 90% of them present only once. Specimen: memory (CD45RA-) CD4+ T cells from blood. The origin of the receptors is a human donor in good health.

The CDR3 reads CASSILTSGTDTQYF. The CDR3 DNA is TGTGCCAGTAGTATATTGACTAGCGGCACAGATACGCAGTATTTT. The chain recombines TRBV19 with TRBJ2-3; 8 bases match TRBD2. Trimming removed 2 bases from V and 1 base from J; junction bases left unmatched: 2. The length of the CDR3 is 15 residues. Germline V gene sequence: CDR1 LNHDA, CDR2 SQIVND (reference sequence).

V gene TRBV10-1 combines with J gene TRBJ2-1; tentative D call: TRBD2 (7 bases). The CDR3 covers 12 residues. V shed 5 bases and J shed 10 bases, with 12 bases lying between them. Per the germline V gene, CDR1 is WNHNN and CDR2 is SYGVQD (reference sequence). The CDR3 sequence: CASSSRGGEQFF. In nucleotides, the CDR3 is TGCGCCAGCAGTTCGAGGGGGGGGGAGCAGTTCTTC.

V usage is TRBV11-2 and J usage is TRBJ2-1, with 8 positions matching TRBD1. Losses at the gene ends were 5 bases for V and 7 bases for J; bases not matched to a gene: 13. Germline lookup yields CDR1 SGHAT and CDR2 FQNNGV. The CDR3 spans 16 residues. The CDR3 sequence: CASSPRQGPGGNEQFF. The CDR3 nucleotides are TGTGCCAGCAGCCCCCGACAGGGGCCCGGTGGGAATGAGCAGTTCTTC.

CDR3 bases: TGTGCCAGCAGTCGGGGACTGGGAACCTACGAGCAGTACTTC. This encodes CASSRGLGTYEQYF. The chain has TRBV6-5 and TRBJ2-7, with D perhaps TRBD2 (6 bases). Trimming took 5 bases from V and 2 from J, leaving 13 bases between them. This CDR3 has 14 residues. CDR1 is MNHEY, CDR2 SVGAGI, per germline.

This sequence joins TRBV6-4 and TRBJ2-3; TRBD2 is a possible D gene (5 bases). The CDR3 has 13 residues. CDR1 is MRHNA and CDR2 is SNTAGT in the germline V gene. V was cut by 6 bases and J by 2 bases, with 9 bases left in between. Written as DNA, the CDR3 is TGTGCCAGCAGGGACGGACTCACAGATACGCAGTATTTT. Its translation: CASRDGLTDTQYF.

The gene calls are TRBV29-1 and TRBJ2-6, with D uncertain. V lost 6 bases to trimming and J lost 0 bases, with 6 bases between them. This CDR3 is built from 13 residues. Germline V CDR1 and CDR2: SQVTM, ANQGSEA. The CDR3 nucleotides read TGCAGCGTCCCTAGCTCTGGGGCCAACGTCCTGACTTTC. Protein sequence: CSVPSSGANVLTF. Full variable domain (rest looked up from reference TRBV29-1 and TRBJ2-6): SAVISQKPSRDICQRGTSLTIQCQVDSQVTMMFWYRQQPGQSLTLIATANQGSEATYESGFVIDKFPISRPNLTFSTLTVSNMSPEDSSIYLCSVPSSGANVLTFGAGSRLTVL.

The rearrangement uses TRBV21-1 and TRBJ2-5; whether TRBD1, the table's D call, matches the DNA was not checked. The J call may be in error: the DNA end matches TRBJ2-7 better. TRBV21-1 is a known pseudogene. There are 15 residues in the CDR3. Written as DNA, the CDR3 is TGTGCCAGCAGCAACCAGACAGGGGGGTCCTACGAGCAGTACTTC. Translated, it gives CASSNQTGGSYEQYF.

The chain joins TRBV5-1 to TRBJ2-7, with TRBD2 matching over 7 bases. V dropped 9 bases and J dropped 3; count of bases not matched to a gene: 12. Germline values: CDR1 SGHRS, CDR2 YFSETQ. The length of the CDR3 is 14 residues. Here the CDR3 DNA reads TGCGCCACCCGCCAGGCTAGCGGAGGCTACGAGCAGTACTTC. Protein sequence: CATRQASGGYEQYF.

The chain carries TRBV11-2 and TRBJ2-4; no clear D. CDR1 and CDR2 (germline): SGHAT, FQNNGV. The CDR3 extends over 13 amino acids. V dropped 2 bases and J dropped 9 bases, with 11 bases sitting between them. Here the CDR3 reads CASSLNSLGIQYF. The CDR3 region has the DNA TGTGCCAGCAGCTTAAACAGCCTAGGCATTCAGTACTTC.

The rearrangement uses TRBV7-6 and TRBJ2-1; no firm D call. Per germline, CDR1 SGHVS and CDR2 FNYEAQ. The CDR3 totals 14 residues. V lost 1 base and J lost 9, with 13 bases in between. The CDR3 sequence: CASSLEKLIGEQFF. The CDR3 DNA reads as TGTGCCAGCAGCTTAGAGAAACTGATTGGTGAGCAGTTCTTC.

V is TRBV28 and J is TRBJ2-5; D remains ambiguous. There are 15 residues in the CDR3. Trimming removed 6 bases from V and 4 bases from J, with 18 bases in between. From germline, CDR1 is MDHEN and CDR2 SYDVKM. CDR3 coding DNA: TGTGCCAGCAGCTGGCCGGGTTCGGGTGGAGAGACCCAGTACTTC. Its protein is CASSWPGSGGETQYF.

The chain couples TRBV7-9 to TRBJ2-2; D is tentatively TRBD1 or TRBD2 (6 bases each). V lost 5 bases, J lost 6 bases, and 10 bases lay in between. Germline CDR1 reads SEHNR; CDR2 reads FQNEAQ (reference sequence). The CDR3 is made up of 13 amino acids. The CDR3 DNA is TGTGCCAGCAGCCGGGGGCTCTCCGGGGAGCTGTTTTTT. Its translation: CASSRGLSGELFF.

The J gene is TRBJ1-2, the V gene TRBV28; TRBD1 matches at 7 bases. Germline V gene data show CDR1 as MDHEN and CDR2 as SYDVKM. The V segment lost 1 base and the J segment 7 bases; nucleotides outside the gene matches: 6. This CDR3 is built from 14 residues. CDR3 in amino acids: CASSLYPPGGGYTF. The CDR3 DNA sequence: TGTGCCAGCAGTTTATATCCCCCAGGGGGTGGCTACACCTTC.

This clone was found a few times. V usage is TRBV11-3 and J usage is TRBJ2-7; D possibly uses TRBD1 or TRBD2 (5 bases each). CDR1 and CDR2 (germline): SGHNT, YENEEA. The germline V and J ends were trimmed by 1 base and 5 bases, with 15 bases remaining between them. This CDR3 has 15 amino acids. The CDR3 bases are TGTGCCAGCAGCTTAGGGGAGATCGGGGCCAACGAGCAGTACTTC. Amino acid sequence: CASSLGEIGANEQYF.

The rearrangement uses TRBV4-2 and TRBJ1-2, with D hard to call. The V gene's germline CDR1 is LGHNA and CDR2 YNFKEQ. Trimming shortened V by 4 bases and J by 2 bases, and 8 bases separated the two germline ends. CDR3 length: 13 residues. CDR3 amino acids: CASSPGRNYGYTF. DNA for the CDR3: TGTGCCAGCAGCCCTGGCAGGAACTATGGCTACACCTTC.

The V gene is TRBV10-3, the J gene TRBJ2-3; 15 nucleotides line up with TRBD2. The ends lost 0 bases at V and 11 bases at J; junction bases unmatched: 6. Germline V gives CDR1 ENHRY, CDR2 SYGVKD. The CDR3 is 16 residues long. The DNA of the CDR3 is TGTGCCATCAGTGAGTCGATGGGACTAGCGGGAGGATGGCAGTATTTT. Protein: CAISESMGLAGGWQYF.

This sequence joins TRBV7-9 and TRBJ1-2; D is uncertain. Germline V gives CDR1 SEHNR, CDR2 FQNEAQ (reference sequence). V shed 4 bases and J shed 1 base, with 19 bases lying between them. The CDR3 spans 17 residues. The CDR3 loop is CASSSTISPGGNYGYTF. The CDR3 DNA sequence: TGTGCCAGCAGCTCCACGATCAGCCCAGGAGGTAACTATGGCTACACCTTC. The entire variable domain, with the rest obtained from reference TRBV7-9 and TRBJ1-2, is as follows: DTGVSQNPRHKITKRGQNVTFRCDPISEHNRLYWYRQTLGQGPEFLTYFQNEAQLEKSRLLSDRFSAERPKGSFSTLEIQRTEQGDSAMYLCASSSTISPGGNYGYTFGSGTRLTVV.

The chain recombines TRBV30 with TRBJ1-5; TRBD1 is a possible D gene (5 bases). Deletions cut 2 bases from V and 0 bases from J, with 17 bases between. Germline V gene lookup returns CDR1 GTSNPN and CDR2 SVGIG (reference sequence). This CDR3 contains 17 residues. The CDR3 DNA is TGTGCCTGGAGTCCCCCGGCTCTAGGGGCTAGCAATCAGCCCCAGCATTTT. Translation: CAWSPPALGASNQPQHF.

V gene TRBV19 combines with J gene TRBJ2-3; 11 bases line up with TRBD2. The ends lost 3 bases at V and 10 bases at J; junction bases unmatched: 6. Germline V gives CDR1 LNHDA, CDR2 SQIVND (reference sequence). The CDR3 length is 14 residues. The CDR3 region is CASSIVIAGGAQYF. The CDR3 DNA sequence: TGTGCCAGTAGTATCGTGATAGCGGGAGGGGCGCAGTATTTT.

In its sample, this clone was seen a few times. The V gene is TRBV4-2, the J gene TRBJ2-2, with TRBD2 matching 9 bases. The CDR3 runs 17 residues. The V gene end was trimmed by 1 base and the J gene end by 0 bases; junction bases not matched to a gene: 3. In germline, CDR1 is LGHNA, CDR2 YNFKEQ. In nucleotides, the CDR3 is TGTGCCAGCAGCCAAGGGACTAGCGACTCGAACACCGGGGAGCTGTTTTTT. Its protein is CASSQGTSDSNTGELFF.

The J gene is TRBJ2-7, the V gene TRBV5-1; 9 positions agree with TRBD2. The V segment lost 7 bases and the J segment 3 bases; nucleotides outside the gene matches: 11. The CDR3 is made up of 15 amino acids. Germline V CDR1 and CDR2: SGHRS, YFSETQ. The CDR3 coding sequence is TGCGCCAGCCGTCAGGGTAGCGGGGGAAGCTACGAGCAGTACTTC. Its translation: CASRQGSGGSYEQYF.

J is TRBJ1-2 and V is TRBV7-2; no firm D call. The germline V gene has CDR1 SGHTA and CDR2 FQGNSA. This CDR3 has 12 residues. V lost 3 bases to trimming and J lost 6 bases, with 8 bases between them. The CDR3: CASSLGSDGYTF. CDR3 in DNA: TGTGCCAGCAGCTTGGGGTCAGATGGCTACACCTTC.

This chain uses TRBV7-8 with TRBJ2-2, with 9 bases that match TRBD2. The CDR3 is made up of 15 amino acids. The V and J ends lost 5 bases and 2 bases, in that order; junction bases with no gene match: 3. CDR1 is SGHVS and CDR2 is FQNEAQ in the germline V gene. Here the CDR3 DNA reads TGTGCCAGCAGCATCGGGACTAGCAACACCGGGGAGCTGTTTTTT. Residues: CASSIGTSNTGELFF.

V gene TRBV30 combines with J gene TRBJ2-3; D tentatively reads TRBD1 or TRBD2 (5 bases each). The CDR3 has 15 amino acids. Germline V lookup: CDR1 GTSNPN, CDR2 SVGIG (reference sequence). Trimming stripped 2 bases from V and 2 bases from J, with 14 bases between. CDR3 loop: CAWSPSGALTDTQYF. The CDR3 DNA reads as TGTGCCTGGAGTCCATCCGGGGCTCTCACAGATACGCAGTATTTT.

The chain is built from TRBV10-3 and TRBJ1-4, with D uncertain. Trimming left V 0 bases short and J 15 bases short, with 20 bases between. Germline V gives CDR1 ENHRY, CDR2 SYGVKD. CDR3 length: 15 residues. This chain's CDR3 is CAISESGSPGEKVFF. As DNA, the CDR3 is TGTGCCATCAGTGAGTCGGGGTCACCCGGTGAAAAGGTGTTTTTT.

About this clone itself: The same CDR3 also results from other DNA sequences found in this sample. CDR3 DNA sequence: TGTGCCAGCAGCTTAGAAGGGGGCACTGAAGCTTTCTTT. As protein: CASSLEGGTEAFF. The chain employs TRBV7-9 and TRBJ1-1, with a possible D match to TRBD1 (6 bases). Trimming removed 1 base at V and 4 bases at J, with 7 bases between. The CDR3 is 13 residues long. CDR1 is SEHNR, CDR2 FQNEAQ, per germline (reference sequence).

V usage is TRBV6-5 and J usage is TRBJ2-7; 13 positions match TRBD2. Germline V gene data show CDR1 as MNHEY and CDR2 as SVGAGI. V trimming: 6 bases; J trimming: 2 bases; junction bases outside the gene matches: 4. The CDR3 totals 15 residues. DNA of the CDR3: TGTGCCAGCAGACAAGGACTAGCGGGAGCCTACGAGCAGTACTTC. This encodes CASRQGLAGAYEQYF.

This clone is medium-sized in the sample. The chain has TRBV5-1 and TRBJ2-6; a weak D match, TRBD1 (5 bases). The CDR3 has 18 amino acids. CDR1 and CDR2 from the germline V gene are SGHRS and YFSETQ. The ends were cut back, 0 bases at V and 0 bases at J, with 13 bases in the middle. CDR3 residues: CASSLVAGFNSGANVLTF. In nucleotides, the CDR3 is TGCGCCAGCAGCTTGGTGGCAGGGTTTAACTCTGGGGCCAACGTCCTGACTTTC. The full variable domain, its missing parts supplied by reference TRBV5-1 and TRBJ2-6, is KAGVTQTPRYLIKTRGQQVTLSCSPISGHRSVSWYQQTPGQGLQFLFEYFSETQRNKGNFPGRFSGRQFSNSRSEMNVSTLELGDSALYLCASSLVAGFNSGANVLTFGAGSRLTVL.

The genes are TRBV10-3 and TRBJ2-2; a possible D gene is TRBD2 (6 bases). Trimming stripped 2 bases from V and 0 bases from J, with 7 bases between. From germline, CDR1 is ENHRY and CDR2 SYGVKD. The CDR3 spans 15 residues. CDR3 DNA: TGTGCCATCAGTGAGCGGGGGACGAACACCGGGGAGCTGTTTTTT. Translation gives CAISERGTNTGELFF.

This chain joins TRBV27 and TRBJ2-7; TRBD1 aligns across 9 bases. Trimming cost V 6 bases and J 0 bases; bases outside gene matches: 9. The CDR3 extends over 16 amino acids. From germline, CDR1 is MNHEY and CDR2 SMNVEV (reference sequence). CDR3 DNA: TGTGCCAGCAGGGCGCGGGACAGGGCTTTCTCCTACGAGCAGTACTTC. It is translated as CASRARDRAFSYEQYF.